The rows below give T cell receptor beta chains drawn from one sample of a study of shared clonotypes between healthy human individuals. Measured with immunoSEQ multiplex PCR; TCRdb has only the in-frame clones, and not every one. This table holds 470,000 or so clones, 70% to 80% found once. The sequenced sample consisted of PBMCs. These receptors came from a woman in her forties in good health. Some clones in this sample may be carry-over from other donors' samples. The CDR3 runs from the conserved cysteine through the conserved F or W. The D gene is left open where the match is weak. A row's size may be missing; if present it is once, few, many or a size class.

D,J,V,size,CDR3,DNA
-,TRBJ1-5,TRBV4-2,-,CASSQAGDSNQPQHF,TGTGCCAGCAGCCAGGCGGGGGATAGCAATCAGCCCCAGCATTTT
-,TRBJ2-7,TRBV12-1,-,CASSPPPTGSERVEQYF,TGTGCCAGCAGCCCCCCCCCGACCGGGTCCGAGAGGGTCGAGCAGTACTTC
-,TRBJ2-7,TRBV2,-,CASRRTAPYEQYF,TGTGCCAGCAGGCGGACTGCGCCCTACGAGCAGTACTTC
TRBD2,TRBJ2-2,TRBV11-2,-,CASSFLTSGSTGELFF,TGTGCCAGCAGCTTCCTGACTAGCGGGAGCACCGGGGAGCTGTTTTTT
TRBD2,TRBJ2-5,TRBV27,-,CASRRMGLAGARETQYF,TGTGCCAGCAGAAGGATGGGACTAGCGGGTGCCCGAGAGACCCAGTACTTC
-,TRBJ1-5,TRBV5-5,once,CASSTQGNQPQHF,TGTGCCAGCAGCACCCAGGGTAATCAGCCCCAGCATTTT
-,TRBJ1-3,TRBV18,once,CASSPRTGGNTIYF,TGTGCCAGCTCACCTCGGACGGGCGGAAACACCATATATTTT
-,TRBJ2-3,TRBV15,-,CATSRDLGASLDTQYF,TGTGCCACCAGCAGAGATCTGGGCGCTAGCTTGGATACGCAGTATTTT
-,TRBJ2-1,TRBV7-9,-,CASSLLTSGGTVEQFF,TGTGCCAGCAGCTTACTGACTAGTGGGGGTACGGTTGAGCAGTTCTTC
-,TRBJ2-5,TRBV2,-,CASSEWVRETQYF,TGTGCCAGCAGTGAATGGGTCCGGGAGACCCAGTACTTC
-,TRBJ2-7,TRBV27,-,CASSSTGDYEQYF,TGTGCCAGCAGCAGTACCGGAGACTACGAGCAGTACTTC
-,TRBJ2-4,TRBV5-6,-,CASSLVTGEGKNIQYF,TGTGCCAGCAGCTTGGTGACAGGGGAGGGCAAAAACATTCAGTACTTC
-,TRBJ1-2,TRBV15,-,CATSRDSGTIGGYTF,TGTGCCACCAGCAGAGATAGCGGGACGATCGGTGGCTACACCTTC
TRBD2,TRBJ2-3,TRBV5-4,-,CASSLVVAGGSADTQYF,TGTGCCAGCAGCTTGGTAGTAGCGGGTGGTTCCGCAGATACGCAGTATTTT
-,TRBJ2-7,TRBV2,-,CAGAWATYEQYF,TGTGCCGGTGCTTGGGCTACCTACGAGCAGTACTTC
TRBD2,TRBJ2-3,TRBV2,-,CASSGGAGGASTDTQYF,TGTGCCAGCAGTGGAGGAGCGGGAGGGGCGAGCACAGATACGCAGTATTTT
-,TRBJ2-6,TRBV5-1,-,CASSSHFSGANVLTF,TGCGCCAGCAGCTCGCACTTCTCTGGGGCCAACGTCCTGACTTTC
-,TRBJ2-3,TRBV4-2,-,CASSQDVREVITDTQYF,TGTGCCAGCAGCCAAGATGTCAGGGAGGTTATAACAGATACGCAGTATTTT
-,TRBJ1-3,TRBV7-6,many,CASSSAGPADTIYF,TGTGCCAGCAGTTCGGCGGGGCCCGCCGACACCATATATTTT
-,TRBJ1-2,TRBV28,-,CASSSPQDRGRDNYGYTF,TGTGCCAGCAGTTCCCCCCAGGATAGGGGGAGGGATAACTATGGCTACACCTTC
TRBD2,TRBJ2-3,TRBV5-1,-,CASSLDLAGGTDTQYF,TGCGCCAGCAGCTTGGATCTAGCGGGAGGTACAGATACGCAGTATTTT
TRBD1,TRBJ2-3,TRBV18,once,CASSLFSGGIPPTDTQYF,TGTGCCAGCTCACTCTTCTCAGGGGGCATACCCCCCACAGATACGCAGTATTTT
-,TRBJ1-2,TRBV15,many,CATSSFYSANYGYTF,TGTGCCACCAGCAGCTTTTATTCAGCAAACTATGGCTACACCTTC
-,TRBJ1-4,TRBV30,-,CAWSTFPSTSNEKLFF,TGTGCCTGGAGTACCTTTCCTTCTACATCTAATGAAAAACTGTTTTTT
-,TRBJ2-2,TRBV7-7,-,CASSQDYPGTGELFF,TGTGCCAGCAGCCAGGACTACCCCGGGACCGGGGAGCTGTTTTTT